The rows below give T cell receptor beta chains drawn from one sample of a study of cytomegalovirus exposure and HLA in healthy donors. TCRdb's copy holds only in-frame clones and misses some; the assay was immunoSEQ multiplex PCR. Here the sample table reports over 100,000 clones. Material: PBMCs. The receptors were sampled from a man aged 18-30 years in good health and CMV-seronegative. Each CDR3 is given with its conserved first and last residue. A D gene is named only where the DNA matches it firmly.

d_call j_call v_call cdr3_nt cdr3_aa
TRBD1 TRBJ1-1 TRBV19 TGTGCCAGTCGACAGGGGATAAGGAATGGAGCTTTCTTT CASRQGIRNGAFF
. TRBJ2-7 TRBV29-1 TGCAGCGTTGAAGAAACGGGGGGCCGGAACGACGAGCAGTACTTC CSVEETGGRNDEQYF
. TRBJ2-2 TRBV7-6 TGTGCCAGCAGCTTAAAGGCCCAGGGGATCGGGGAGCTGTTTTTT CASSLKAQGIGELFF
TRBD1 TRBJ2-7 TRBV5-4 TGTGCCAGCAGCCTGACAGGGGGCGAGCAGTACTTC CASSLTGGEQYF
. TRBJ1-1 TRBV6-1 TGTGCCAGCCTACCTGAAACTGAAGCTTTCTTT CASLPETEAFF
TRBD2 TRBJ2-1 TRBV19 TGTGCCAGTAGTATCTGGATAGCCGGGAGGGATGAGCAGTTCTTC CASSIWIAGRDEQFF
. TRBJ2-1 TRBV29-1 TGCAGCGTAAGTTCCATGAGCTCCTACAATGAGCAGTTCTTC CSVSSMSSYNEQFF
. TRBJ1-1 TRBV28 TGTGCCAGCAGAACAGCTACTAACACTGAAGCTTTCTTT CASRTATNTEAFF
. TRBJ1-1 TRBV27 TGTGCCAGCAGTTACTCCCTTAGGGGATTGAACACTGAAGCTTTCTTT CASSYSLRGLNTEAFF
. TRBJ1-1 TRBV5-4 TGTGCCAGCAGCTCTCAAACAATCAAGGACTTTGAAGCTTTCTTT CASSSQTIKDFEAFF
. TRBJ2-5 TRBV5-4 TGTGCCAGCACTACTAGCATAGGCCAAGAGACCCAGTACTTC CASTTSIGQETQYF
TRBD1 TRBJ2-7 TRBV5-1 TGCGCCAGCAGCTTGGTCCCTGCTCGGGACAGGGTGTCCGAGCAGTACTTC CASSLVPARDRVSEQYF
. TRBJ1-4 TRBV4-3 TGCGCCAGCAGCCTCGTGCCTTCCGGGAGTGAAAAACTGTTTTTT CASSLVPSGSEKLFF
TRBD1 TRBJ1-2 TRBV7-2 TGTGCCAGCAGCTTTACCTCAGACAGGGGGCGGTTAGGCTACACCTTC CASSFTSDRGRLGYTF
TRBD2 TRBJ2-2 TRBV7-9 TGTGCCAGCAGCTCGCGGGGGGGATACACCGGGGAGCTGTTTTTT CASSSRGGYTGELFF
TRBD1 TRBJ1-5 TRBV7-2 TGTGCCAGCAGCTTAGGTATCGACAGGGGAGATCAGCCCCAGCATTTT CASSLGIDRGDQPQHF
TRBD1 TRBJ1-1 TRBV2 TGTGCCAGCAGTGGTGACAGGGGAGTTACCATGAACACTGAAGCTTTCTTT CASSGDRGVTMNTEAFF
. TRBJ1-5 TRBV5-5 TGTGCCAGCAGCTTCCTCGGGGACAATCAGCCCCAGCATTTT CASSFLGDNQPQHF
TRBD1 TRBJ1-2 TRBV7-8 TGTGCCAGCACTCTAACGCCGTCGACAGGGGGCGCGAGGGGCTACACCTTC CASTLTPSTGGARGYTF
TRBD1 TRBJ2-6 TRBV9 TGTGCCAGCACGACAGGGTCGGGGGCCAACGTCCTGACTTTC CASTTGSGANVLTF
TRBD1 TRBJ2-2 TRBV5-1 TGCGCCAGCAGCTTAGGACAGGGGGCGAACACCGGGGAGCTGTTTTTT CASSLGQGANTGELFF
TRBD1 TRBJ2-6 TRBV7-2 TGTGCCAGCAGCTCAGCTGGGTTCGACAGGGACGGGGCCAACGTCCTGACTTTC CASSSAGFDRDGANVLTF
TRBD2 TRBJ2-1 TRBV4-3 TGCGCCAGCAGCCAAGTTACTAGCGGGTACAATGAGCAGTTCTTC CASSQVTSGYNEQFF
. TRBJ1-2 TRBV2 TGTGCCAGCAGTGTTTATACAGCGGACTATGGCTACACCTTC CASSVYTADYGYTF
TRBD1 TRBJ1-2 TRBV2 TGTGCCAGCATGCAACCTCCGGGACAGGGGGGGCCTAACTATGGCTACACCTTC CASMQPPGQGGPNYGYTF
. TRBJ2-3 TRBV7-2 TGTGCCAGCCGCTGGCTCACAGATACGCAGTATTTT CASRWLTDTQYF
TRBD1 TRBJ1-6 TRBV7-3 TGTGCCAGCAGCTTTGGGGGACAGGATAATTCACCCCTCCACTTT CASSFGGQDNSPLHF
. TRBJ2-1 TRBV7-8 TGTGCCAGCAGCTTGGGTCTAGACAATGAGCAGTTCTTC CASSLGLDNEQFF
TRBD1 TRBJ2-7 TRBV15 TGTGCCACCAGTCCTTACACAGGGGGCTCCTACGAGCAGTACTTC CATSPYTGGSYEQYF
TRBD1 TRBJ1-1 TRBV19 TGTGCCAGTAGTATGAATCCAGGGGGCACTGAAGCTTTCTTT CASSMNPGGTEAFF
TRBD2 TRBJ2-6 TRBV5-1 TGCGCCAGCAGCTACGGGGGGTCTGGGGCCAACGTCCTGACTTTC CASSYGGSGANVLTF
. TRBJ1-4 TRBV6-1 TGTGCCAGCATCCCGAAGAAAGGGGGGGATGAAAAACTGTTTTTT CASIPKKGGDEKLFF
TRBD2 TRBJ2-5 TRBV2 TGTGCCAGCAGTGGGACTAGCGGGGGGGGTGAGACCCAGTACTTC CASSGTSGGGETQYF
TRBD1 TRBJ1-5 TRBV7-9 TGTGCCAGCAGTTCCGGACAGGGTGCCCCTCAGCCCCAGCATTTT CASSSGQGAPQPQHF
. TRBJ1-5 TRBV5-1 TGCGCCAGCAGCTTGTGGGGGGTAGGGAATCAGCCCCAGCATTTT CASSLWGVGNQPQHF
. TRBJ1-5 TRBV27 TGTGCCAGCAGTTTGGTGGCAGGGAATCAGCCCCAGCATTTT CASSLVAGNQPQHF
. TRBJ2-7 TRBV10-3 TGTGCCATCAGTGGGGAGATAGCGTCCTACGAGCAGTACTTC CAISGEIASYEQYF
. TRBJ1-5 TRBV19 TGTGCCAGTAGTATACTTCTCTCAATCGGGAATCAGCCCCAGCATTTT CASSILLSIGNQPQHF
. TRBJ2-5 TRBV4-3 TGCGCCAGCAGCCAGAACAGAGGGTACCAAGAGACCCAGTACTTC CASSQNRGYQETQYF
TRBD2 TRBJ2-1 TRBV7-8 TGTGCCAGCGCGTCGGGGACTAGCGGGAAGGATGAGCAGTTCTTC CASASGTSGKDEQFF
TRBD2 TRBJ2-7 TRBV30 TGTGCCTGGAGTCTTACTAGCGGGTACGAGCAGTACTTC CAWSLTSGYEQYF
TRBD1 TRBJ2-2 TRBV4-3 TGCGCCAGCAGCCAAAATACAGGGGCCGGGGAGCTGTTTTTT CASSQNTGAGELFF